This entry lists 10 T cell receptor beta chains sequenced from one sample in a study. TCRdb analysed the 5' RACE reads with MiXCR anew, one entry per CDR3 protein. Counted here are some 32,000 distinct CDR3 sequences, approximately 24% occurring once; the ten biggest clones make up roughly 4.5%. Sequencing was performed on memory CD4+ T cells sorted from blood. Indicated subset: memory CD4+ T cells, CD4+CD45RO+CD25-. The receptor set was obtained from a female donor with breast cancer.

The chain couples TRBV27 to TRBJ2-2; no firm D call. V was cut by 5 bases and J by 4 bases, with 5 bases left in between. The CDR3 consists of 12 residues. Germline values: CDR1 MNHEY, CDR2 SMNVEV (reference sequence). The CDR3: CASSRTTGELFF. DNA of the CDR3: TGTGCCAGCAGTAGGACCACCGGGGAGCTGTTTTTT.

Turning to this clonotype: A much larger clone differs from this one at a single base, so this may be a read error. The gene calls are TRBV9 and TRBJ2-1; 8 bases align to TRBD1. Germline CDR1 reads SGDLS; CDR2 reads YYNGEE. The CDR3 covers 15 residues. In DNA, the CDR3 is TGTGCCGGCAGCGGCGGGACAGGTCCCAACAATGAGCAGTTCTTC. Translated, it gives CAGSGGTGPNNEQFF.

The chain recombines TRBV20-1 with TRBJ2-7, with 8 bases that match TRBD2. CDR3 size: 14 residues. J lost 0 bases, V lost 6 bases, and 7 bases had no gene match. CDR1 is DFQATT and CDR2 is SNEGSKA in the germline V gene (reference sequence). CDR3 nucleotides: TGCAGTGCCAAACTAGCGGAACCCTCCTACGAGCAGTACTTC. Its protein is CSAKLAEPSYEQYF.

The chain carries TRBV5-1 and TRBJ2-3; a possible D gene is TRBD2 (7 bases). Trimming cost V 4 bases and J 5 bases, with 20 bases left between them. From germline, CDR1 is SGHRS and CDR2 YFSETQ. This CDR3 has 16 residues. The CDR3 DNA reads TGCGCCAGCAGCGCCGCCGGGACAAGGGGGGGAGATACGCAGTATTTT. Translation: CASSAAGTRGGDTQYF.

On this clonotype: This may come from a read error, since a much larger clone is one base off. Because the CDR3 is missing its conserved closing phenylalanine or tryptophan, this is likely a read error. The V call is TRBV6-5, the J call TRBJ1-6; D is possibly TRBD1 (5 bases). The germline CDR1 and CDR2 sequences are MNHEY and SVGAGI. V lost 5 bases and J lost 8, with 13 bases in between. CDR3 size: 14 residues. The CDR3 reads CASSPDRRHSPLHS. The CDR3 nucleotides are TGTGCCAGCAGTCCCGACAGAAGGCATTCACCCCTCCACTCT.

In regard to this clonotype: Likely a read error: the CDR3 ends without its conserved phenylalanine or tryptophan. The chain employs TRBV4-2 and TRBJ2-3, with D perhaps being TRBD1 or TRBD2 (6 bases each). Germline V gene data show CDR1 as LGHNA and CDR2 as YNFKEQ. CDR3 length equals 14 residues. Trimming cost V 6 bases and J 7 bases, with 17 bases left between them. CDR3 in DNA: TGTGCCAGCAGTCGGGGGCCCATGGGGAATACGCAGTATTTA. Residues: CASSRGPMGNTQYL.

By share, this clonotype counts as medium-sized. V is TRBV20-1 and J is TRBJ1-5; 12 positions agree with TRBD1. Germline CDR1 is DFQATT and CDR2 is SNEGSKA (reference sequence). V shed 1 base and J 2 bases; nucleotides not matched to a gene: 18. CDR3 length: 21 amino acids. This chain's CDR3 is CSARVWDRGLPKAEGNQPQHF. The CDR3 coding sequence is TGCAGTGCTAGAGTGTGGGACAGGGGGCTTCCAAAGGCTGAGGGCAATCAGCCCCAGCATTTT.

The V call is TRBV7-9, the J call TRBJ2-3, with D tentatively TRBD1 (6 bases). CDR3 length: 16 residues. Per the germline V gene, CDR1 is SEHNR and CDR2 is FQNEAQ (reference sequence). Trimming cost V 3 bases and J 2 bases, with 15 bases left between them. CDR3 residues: CASSLADSLLTDTQYF. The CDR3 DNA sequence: TGTGCCAGCAGCTTGGCGGACAGCCTGCTCACAGATACGCAGTATTTT.

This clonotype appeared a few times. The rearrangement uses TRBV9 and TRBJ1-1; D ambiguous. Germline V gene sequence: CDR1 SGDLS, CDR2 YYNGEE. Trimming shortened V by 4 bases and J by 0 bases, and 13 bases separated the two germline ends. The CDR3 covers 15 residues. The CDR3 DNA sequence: TGTGCCAGCAGCTCAGAAGGTGCGGTGAACACTGAAGCTTTCTTT. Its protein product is CASSSEGAVNTEAFF.

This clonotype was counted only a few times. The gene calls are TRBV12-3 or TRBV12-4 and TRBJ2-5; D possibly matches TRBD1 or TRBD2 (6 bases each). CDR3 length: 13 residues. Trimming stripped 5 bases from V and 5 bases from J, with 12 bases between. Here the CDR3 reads CASSPRGGETQYF. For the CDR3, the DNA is TGTGCCAGCAGTCCTAGAGGGGGGGAGACCCAGTACTTC.